The following is a TCR beta chain sequence with its context. These data belong to a study of blood T cell repertoires in COVID-19. Turning to the study itself: Sites across the United States, Italy and Spain contributed samples from acute and convalescent COVID-19.

The table came from immunoSEQ multiplex PCR; TCRdb's copy has only in-frame clones and leaves some out. The sample holds just over 80,000 clones; 81% are singletons and the top ten take roughly two fifths. V lost 8 bases to trimming and J lost 7 bases; unmatched junction nucleotides: 10. CDR1 is LNHDA, CDR2 SQIVND, per germline (reference sequence). The CDR3 has 14 residues. This receptor was identified in an elderly man with acute or convalescent COVID-19. Input material: peripheral blood. The genes are TRBV19 and TRBJ1-4, with TRBD1 identical over 7 bases. CDR3 protein: CASRTGSTGEKLFF. CDR3 DNA sequence: TGTGCCAGTCGGACAGGATCTACGGGTGAAAAACTGTTTTTT.